This T cell receptor (beta chain) was identified during a study of T-cell reconstitution after alpha-beta-depleted transplantation in children (dated by TCRdb to between 2015 and 2016). At the level of the whole study: T-cell immune reconstitution after TCRalphabeta/CD19-depleted allogeneic hematopoietic cell transplantation in children was quantitatively tracked in the study by means of TCR repertoire profiling.

V loses 5 bases at its end and J loses 6 bases; junction bases beyond the gene matches: 19. Inclusive of the bounding cysteine and phenylalanine, the CDR3 is 18 residues long. Here the CDR3 DNA is all that survives: 54 bases in frame from base 1. In the germline V gene (reference sequence), CDR1 corresponds to SEHNR and CDR2 to FQNEAQ. The receptor library was made with PCR. These reads were obtained on an Illumina HiSeq 2500. Molecular barcoding was employed in the preparation of TCR libraries, with unique molecular identifiers being used to normalize TCRbeta repertoire quantification. TCRdb cleaned the public reads at Q25 with fastp, built clones with MiXCR and kept in-frame beta chains. Identical CDR3 protein sequences are pooled into one entry, listed with their most common genes and DNA. Here the sample has 70,000 to 95,000 distinct CDR3 sequences; less than 15% occur a single time. The ten largest clones represent more than 11% of the sample.

This clonotype occurred many times. Its antigen remains undetermined. No base quality values were provided; no much bigger clone lies one nucleotide off. The material sequenced was PBMCs from the stem cell graft donor, taken from the stem cell graft. This TCR was sampled from a human donor who donated a stem cell graft to a child with inherited bone marrow failure. The sequence is built from TRBV7-9 and TRBJ1-1, with 9 bases matching TRBD1. The DNA is as follows: TGTGCCAGCAGCCGCGATCCGGGACAGGGCGGAACAAGGGCTGAAGCTTTCTTT. It is translated as CASSRDPGQGGTRAEAFF.